This note documents a single TCR beta chain sequence. Its target is unknown. The source of the sample is a study of T cell responses to AZD1222 COVID-19 vaccine. The study's findings and limits: It was only a handful of AZD1222 recipients who were seropositive at baseline.

Trimming left V 0 bases short and J 8 bases short, with 8 bases between. This CDR3 region has 12 residues. Looked up from germline, CDR1 is SGHRS and CDR2 is YFSETQ. This table comes from immunoSEQ multiplex PCR, and its TCRdb copy is limited to in-frame clones, with some not included. This repertoire includes over 140,000 clones. The source of this sequence is an adult in good health. The chain recombines TRBV5-1 with TRBJ1-1; D call uncertain. The specimen sequenced was peripheral blood. CDR3 nucleotide sequence: TGCGCCAGCAGCTTGGAAGGATACGAAGCTTTCTTT. This gives the protein CASSLEGYEAFF.